This TCR beta chain was documented in a study of shared clonotypes between healthy human individuals. Study summary: Each donor's CD4 naive and CD4 memory cells filled three plates apiece, CD8 naive two, and CD8 memory one.

Points on this clone: Its antigen is currently unknown.

Germline values: CDR1 SGHNT, CDR2 YENEEA. Germline trimming cut 1 base from V and 0 bases from J; bases unmatched to any gene: 12. The CDR3 is 20 residues long. Points from the study as a whole: Of the naive CD4 clonotypes, around 4.7% were shared across four donors.

CD45RO-negative, CCR7-selected cells formed the naive CD8 fraction, which excluded terminally differentiated effector memory CD45RA+ cells. Sequencing used immunoSEQ multiplex PCR; TCRdb keeps in-frame clones, though not all of them. Of over 2,000,000 clones listed, 93% are singletons. V usage is TRBV11-3 and J usage is TRBJ2-1; TRBD2 agrees at 10 bases. This receptor was taken from a man younger than 35 in good health. Some clones in this sample may be carry-over from other donors' samples. Sequenced: naive CD8+ T cells from PBMCs. DNA of the CDR3: TGTGCCAGCAGCTTAGGGCGGCGAGCGGGAGGGACAAACTCCTACAATGAGCAGTTCTTC. This sequence encodes CASSLGRRAGGTNSYNEQFF.